This T cell receptor (beta chain) was identified in a study of T cells in localized non-small cell lung cancer. Profiled with immunoSEQ multiplex PCR; TCRdb holds only in-frame clones, not every one. The table includes some 78,000 clones, around four fifths detected once. This receptor was obtained from a man aged 35 to 69 with stage I lung adenocarcinoma. Sequences were derived from peripheral blood, sampled before any cancer treatment.

Written as DNA, the CDR3 is TGTGCCAGCAGTGAAGCGCTTCGTGGAACAGGAGGGGATGAAAAACTGTTTTTT. Encoded protein: CASSEALRGTGGDEKLFF. The V call is TRBV6-1, the J call TRBJ1-4; D perhaps matches TRBD1 (5 bases). The V end lost 0 bases, the J end lost 6 bases, and 20 bases lay between the germline ends. CDR3 length: 18 residues. The germline gives CDR1 MNHNS, CDR2 SASEGT.